This section outlines one TCR beta chain sequence together with its context. Its antigen remains undetermined. Per-base qualities were not stored, and no clone one base away is much larger. The protocol used for the library was RT-PCR. Sequencing relied on an Illumina HiSeq 2500. TCRdb redid the processing of the public reads, applying fastp at Q25 and MiXCR, and retained in-frame beta chains. Merged by CDR3 protein, the rows form single entries marked with the most common genes and DNA. This sample has almost 250,000 distinct CDR3 sequences in its table, and 9% to 15% of those were observed once. The ten largest account for roughly 7.7% of the sample. This sample stems from a study of response to subunit inactivated influenza vaccine listed by TCRdb under 2018. Context from the whole study: To follow how T cells responded to a trivalent subunit inactivated influenza vaccine, the researchers relied on deep quantitative profiling of the T cell receptor repertoire.

Overall study results and their limits: The authors suggested that each seasonal influenza vaccination may recruit only a limited number of new T cells.

The receptor was isolated from a man aged 45-65 years who received an inactivated influenza vaccine. Donor details come from another sample of the same person, matched by shared clones. Source: non-naive T cells sorted from PBMCs, taken roughly 15 days before vaccination. The intended sense of this specimen's cell subset or site label: memory T cell fraction.

In nucleotides, the sequence is TGCAGCGGAGGGGACAGGGGTCAAGAGACCCAGTACTTC. This gives the protein CSGGDRGQETQYF. The chain uses TRBV29-1 and TRBJ2-5; TRBD1 lines up with 10 middle nucleotides. There are 13 amino acids in the CDR3, from cysteine to phenylalanine inclusive. CDR3 DNA only is kept here, 39 bases in frame from base 1. As encoded in the germline V gene, CDR1 is SQVTM while CDR2 is ANQGSEA. The germline V end is reduced by 7 bases and the J end by 2 bases; junction bases left unmatched: 4.